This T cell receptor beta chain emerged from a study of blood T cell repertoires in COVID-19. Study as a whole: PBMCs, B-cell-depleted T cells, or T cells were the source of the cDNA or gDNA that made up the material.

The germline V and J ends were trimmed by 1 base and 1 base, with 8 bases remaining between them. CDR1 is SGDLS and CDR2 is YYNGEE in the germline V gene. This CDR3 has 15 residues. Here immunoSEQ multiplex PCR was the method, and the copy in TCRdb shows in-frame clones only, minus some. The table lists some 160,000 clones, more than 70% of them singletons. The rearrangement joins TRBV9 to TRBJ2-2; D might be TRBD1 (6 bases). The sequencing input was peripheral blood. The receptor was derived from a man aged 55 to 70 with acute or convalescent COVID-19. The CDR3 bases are TGTGCCAGCAGCGTAAAGACAGGGAACACCGGGGAGCTGTTTTTT. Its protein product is CASSVKTGNTGELFF.